The 7 T cell receptor beta chains presented below share a single source sample, sequenced in a study of blood T cell repertoires in COVID-19. Using immunoSEQ multiplex PCR, the repertoire was profiled, and TCRdb retains in-frame clones only, with some absent. The top ten clones hold 0.85% to 1.3% of a sample with about 350,000 clones, around nine tenths of them seen once. The sequenced material came from PBMCs or T cells enriched from blood (not recorded which). Receptors originate from a woman between 25 and 40 years old who had been exposed to COVID-19.

The chain joins TRBV6-1 to TRBJ1-5; D remains ambiguous. The ends were cut back, 7 bases at V and 0 bases at J, with 10 bases in the middle. CDR1 MNHNS and CDR2 SASEGT come from the germline V gene. This CDR3 has 14 amino acids. The CDR3 region has the DNA TGTGCCAGCATCCGAAACTATAGCAATCAGCCCCAGCATTTT. It specifies CASIRNYSNQPQHF.

The V gene is TRBV28, the J gene TRBJ1-1; 7 nucleotides line up with TRBD1. The V gene end was trimmed by 4 bases and the J gene end by 5 bases; junction bases not matched to a gene: 13. Germline CDR1 is MDHEN and CDR2 is SYDVKM. This CDR3 is built from 16 residues. This CDR3 reads CASSSPGGQGGTEAFF. CDR3 bases: TGTGCCAGCAGTTCTCCAGGGGGACAAGGTGGGACTGAAGCTTTCTTT.

J is TRBJ1-1 and V is TRBV18, with 9 bases fitting TRBD1. V trimming: 7 bases; J trimming: 2 bases; junction bases outside the gene matches: 5. The germline V gene encodes CDR1 KGHSH and CDR2 LQKENI. CDR3 size: 14 residues. CDR3 coding DNA: TGTGCCAGCTACCGGGGACAGGGTAACACTGAAGCTTTCTTT. Translating gives CASYRGQGNTEAFF.

The genes are TRBV6-6 and TRBJ2-5; TRBD2 is a possible D gene (6 bases). From germline, CDR1 is MNHNY and CDR2 SVGAGI (reference sequence). This CDR3 region has 14 residues. Trimming stripped 2 bases from V and 2 bases from J, with 9 bases between. The CDR3 nucleotides read TGTGCCAGCAGTTACCGTCGGGGGCAAGAGACCCAGTACTTC. Translated: CASSYRRGQETQYF.

This chain links TRBV5-1 with TRBJ2-1, with TRBD1 matching 9 bases. The CDR3 length is 13 residues. CDR1 is SGHRS and CDR2 is YFSETQ in the germline V gene. V dropped 7 bases and J dropped 2; count of bases not matched to a gene: 1. The CDR3 region is CASWDRAYNEQFF. The DNA of the CDR3 is TGCGCCAGCTGGGACAGGGCCTACAATGAGCAGTTCTTC. The full variable domain, with the rest looked up from reference TRBV5-1 and TRBJ2-1, is KAGVTQTPRYLIKTRGQQVTLSCSPISGHRSVSWYQQTPGQGLQFLFEYFSETQRNKGNFPGRFSGRQFSNSRSEMNVSTLELGDSALYLCASWDRAYNEQFFGPGTRLTVL.

This chain connects TRBV10-1 to TRBJ2-3; no clear D gene. V was trimmed by 0 bases and J by 0 bases, leaving 7 bases between them. This CDR3 comprises 15 residues. The germline gives CDR1 WNHNN, CDR2 SYGVQD (reference sequence). The CDR3 protein is CASSESVASTDTQYF. CDR3 DNA sequence: TGCGCCAGCAGTGAGTCGGTGGCTAGCACAGATACGCAGTATTTT.

This sequence joins TRBV11-2 and TRBJ2-3; the D gene is possibly TRBD2 (6 bases). V was shortened by 5 bases and J by 2 bases, with 17 bases between the two germline ends. From germline, CDR1 is SGHAT and CDR2 FQNNGV. The CDR3 length is 16 residues. The CDR3 is CASSPRGGDATDTQYF. CDR3 bases: TGTGCCAGCAGCCCCCGGGGCGGGGACGCCACAGATACGCAGTATTTT.